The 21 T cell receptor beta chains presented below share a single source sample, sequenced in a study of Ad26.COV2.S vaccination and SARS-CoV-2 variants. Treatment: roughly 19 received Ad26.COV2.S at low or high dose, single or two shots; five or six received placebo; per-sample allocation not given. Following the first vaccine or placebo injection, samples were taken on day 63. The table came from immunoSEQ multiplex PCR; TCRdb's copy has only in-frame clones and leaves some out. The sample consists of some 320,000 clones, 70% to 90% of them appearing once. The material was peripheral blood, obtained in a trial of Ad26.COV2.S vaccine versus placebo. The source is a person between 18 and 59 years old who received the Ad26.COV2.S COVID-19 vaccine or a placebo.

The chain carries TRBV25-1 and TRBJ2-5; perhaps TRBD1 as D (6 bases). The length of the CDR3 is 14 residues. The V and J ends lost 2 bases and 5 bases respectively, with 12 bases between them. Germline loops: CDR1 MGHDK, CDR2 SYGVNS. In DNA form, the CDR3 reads TGTGCCAGCAGTGAAAACACAGGGCTGGAGACCCAGTACTTC. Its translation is CASSENTGLETQYF.

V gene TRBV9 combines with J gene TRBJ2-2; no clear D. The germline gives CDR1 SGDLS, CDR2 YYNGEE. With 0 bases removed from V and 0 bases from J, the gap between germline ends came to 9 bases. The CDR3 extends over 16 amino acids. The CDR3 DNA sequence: TGTGCCAGCAGCGTAGTCCCGGTCGCGAACACCGGGGAGCTGTTTTTT. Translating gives CASSVVPVANTGELFF.

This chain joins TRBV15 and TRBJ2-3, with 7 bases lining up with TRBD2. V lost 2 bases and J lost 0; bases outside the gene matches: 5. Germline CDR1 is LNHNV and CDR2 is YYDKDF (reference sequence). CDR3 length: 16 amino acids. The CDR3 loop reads CATSRTRGGSTDTQYF. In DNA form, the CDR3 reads TGTGCCACCAGCAGAACACGCGGGGGAAGCACAGATACGCAGTATTTT.

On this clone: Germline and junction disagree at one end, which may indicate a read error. This CDR3 reads CASSERGNQLQHF. In DNA form, the CDR3 reads TGTGCCAGTTCGGAGAGGGGCAATCAGCTCCAGCATTTT. The V and J genes are TRBV19 and TRBJ1-5, with D perhaps TRBD1 (5 bases). Per the germline V gene, CDR1 is LNHDA and CDR2 is SQIVND (reference sequence). CDR3 length equals 13 residues.

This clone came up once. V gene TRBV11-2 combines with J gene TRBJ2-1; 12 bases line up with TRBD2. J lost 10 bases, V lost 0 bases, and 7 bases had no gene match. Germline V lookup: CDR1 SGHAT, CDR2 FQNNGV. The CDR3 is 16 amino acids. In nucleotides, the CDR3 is TGTGCCAGCAGCTTAGATCTCCTAGCGGGGGGGCCCGAGCAGTTCTTC. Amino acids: CASSLDLLAGGPEQFF.

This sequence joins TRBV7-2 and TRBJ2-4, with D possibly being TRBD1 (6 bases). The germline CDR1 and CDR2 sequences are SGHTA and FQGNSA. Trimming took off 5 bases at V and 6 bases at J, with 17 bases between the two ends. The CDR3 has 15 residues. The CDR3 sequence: CASSPYVGRGNIQYF. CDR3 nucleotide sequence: TGTGCCAGCAGCCCCTATGTTGGCAGGGGAAACATTCAGTACTTC.

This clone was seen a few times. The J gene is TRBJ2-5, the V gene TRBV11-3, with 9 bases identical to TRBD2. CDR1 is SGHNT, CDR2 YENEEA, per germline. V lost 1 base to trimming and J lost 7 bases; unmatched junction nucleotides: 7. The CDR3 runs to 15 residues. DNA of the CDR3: TGTGCCAGCAGCTTAGGTAGCGGGGGCACTGGGACCCAGTACTTC. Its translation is CASSLGSGGTGTQYF.

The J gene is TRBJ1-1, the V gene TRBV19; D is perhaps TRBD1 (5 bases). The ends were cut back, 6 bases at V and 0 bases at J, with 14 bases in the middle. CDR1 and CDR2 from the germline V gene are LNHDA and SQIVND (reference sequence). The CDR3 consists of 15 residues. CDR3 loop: CASSSGAYMNTEAFF. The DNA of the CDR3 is TGTGCCAGTAGCTCCGGGGCCTACATGAACACTGAAGCTTTCTTT.

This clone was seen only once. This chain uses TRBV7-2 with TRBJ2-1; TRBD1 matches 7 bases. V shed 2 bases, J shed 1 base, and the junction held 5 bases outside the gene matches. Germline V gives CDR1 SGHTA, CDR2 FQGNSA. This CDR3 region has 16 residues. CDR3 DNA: TGTGCCAGCAGCTTAAGGACAGGCGGTTCCTACAATGAGCAGTTCTTC. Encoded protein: CASSLRTGGSYNEQFF.

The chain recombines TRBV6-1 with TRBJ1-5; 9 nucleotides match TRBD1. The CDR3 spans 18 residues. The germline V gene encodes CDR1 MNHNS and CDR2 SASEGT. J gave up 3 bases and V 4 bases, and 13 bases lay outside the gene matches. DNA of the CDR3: TGTGCCAGCAGTGTCGACAGGGGGGTCGGGTATACCAATCAGCCCCAGCATTTT. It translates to CASSVDRGVGYTNQPQHF.

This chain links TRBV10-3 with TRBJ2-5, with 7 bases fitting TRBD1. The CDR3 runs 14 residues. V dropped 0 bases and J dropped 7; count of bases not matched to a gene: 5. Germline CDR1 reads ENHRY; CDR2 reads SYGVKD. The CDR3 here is CAISESTQGLTQYF. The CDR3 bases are TGTGCCATCAGTGAGTCGACACAGGGGTTGACCCAGTACTTC.

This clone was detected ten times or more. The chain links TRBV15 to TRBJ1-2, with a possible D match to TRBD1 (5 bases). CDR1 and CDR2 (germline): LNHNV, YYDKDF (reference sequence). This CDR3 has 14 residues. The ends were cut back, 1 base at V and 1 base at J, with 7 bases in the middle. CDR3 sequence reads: CATSRGGFNYGYTF. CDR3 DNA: TGTGCCACCAGCAGAGGGGGGTTTAACTATGGCTACACCTTC.

CDR3 region: CASSSGQINSPLHF. The CDR3 nucleotides read TGCGCCAGCAGCTCAGGACAGATTAATTCACCCCTCCACTTT. This chain uses TRBV5-1 with TRBJ1-6, with D tentatively TRBD1 (6 bases). V lost 3 bases and J 6 bases, leaving 10 bases between the germline ends. This CDR3 comprises 14 residues. The germline V gene encodes CDR1 SGHRS and CDR2 YFSETQ.

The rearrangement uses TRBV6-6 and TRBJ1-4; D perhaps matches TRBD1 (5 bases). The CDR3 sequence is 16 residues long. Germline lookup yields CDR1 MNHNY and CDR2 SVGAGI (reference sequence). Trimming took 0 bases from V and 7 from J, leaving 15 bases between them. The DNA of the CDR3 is TGTGCCAGCAGTTACTCCCCGGCAGGGAGGAGTGAAAAACTGTTTTTT. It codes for CASSYSPAGRSEKLFF.

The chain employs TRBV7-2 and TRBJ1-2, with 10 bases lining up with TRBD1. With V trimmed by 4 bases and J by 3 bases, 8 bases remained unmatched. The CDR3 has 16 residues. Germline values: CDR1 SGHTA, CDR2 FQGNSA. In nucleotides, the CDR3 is TGTGCCAGCAGCTCGGCTCCGGGACAGGGGTACTATGGCTACACCTTC. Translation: CASSSAPGQGYYGYTF.

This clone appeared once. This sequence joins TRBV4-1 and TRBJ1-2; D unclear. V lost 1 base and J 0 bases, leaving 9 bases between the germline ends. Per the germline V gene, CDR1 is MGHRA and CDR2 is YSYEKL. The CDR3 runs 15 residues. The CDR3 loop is CASSQGRGTNYGYTF. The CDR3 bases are TGCGCCAGCAGCCAAGGACGGGGAACTAACTATGGCTACACCTTC.

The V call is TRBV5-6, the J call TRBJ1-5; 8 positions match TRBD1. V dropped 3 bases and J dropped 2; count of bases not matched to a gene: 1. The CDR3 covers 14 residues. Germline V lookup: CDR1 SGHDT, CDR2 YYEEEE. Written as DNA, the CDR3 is TGTGCCAGCAGCTCGACAGGGGGCAATCAGCCCCAGCATTTT. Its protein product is CASSSTGGNQPQHF.

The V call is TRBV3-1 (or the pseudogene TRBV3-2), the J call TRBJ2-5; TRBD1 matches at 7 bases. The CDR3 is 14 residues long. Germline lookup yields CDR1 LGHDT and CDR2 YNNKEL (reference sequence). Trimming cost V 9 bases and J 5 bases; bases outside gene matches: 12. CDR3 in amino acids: CASRDEGADETQYF. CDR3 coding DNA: TGTGCCAGTAGAGACGAGGGGGCGGACGAGACCCAGTACTTC.

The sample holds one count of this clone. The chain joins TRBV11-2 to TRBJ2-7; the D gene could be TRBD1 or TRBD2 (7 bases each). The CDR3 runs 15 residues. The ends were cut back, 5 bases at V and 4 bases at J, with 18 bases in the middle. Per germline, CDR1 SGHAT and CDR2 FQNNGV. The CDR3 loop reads CASSPSTGRGYEQYF. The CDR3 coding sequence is TGTGCCAGCAGCCCCTCGACAGGGCGGGGGTACGAGCAGTACTTC.

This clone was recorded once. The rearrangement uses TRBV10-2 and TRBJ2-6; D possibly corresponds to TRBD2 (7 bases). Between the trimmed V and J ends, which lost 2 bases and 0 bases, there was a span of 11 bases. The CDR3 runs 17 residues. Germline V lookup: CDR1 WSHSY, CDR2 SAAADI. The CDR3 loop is CASSEVRGASGANVLTF. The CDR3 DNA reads TGCGCCAGCAGTGAGGTTCGGGGGGCCTCTGGGGCCAACGTCCTGACTTTC.

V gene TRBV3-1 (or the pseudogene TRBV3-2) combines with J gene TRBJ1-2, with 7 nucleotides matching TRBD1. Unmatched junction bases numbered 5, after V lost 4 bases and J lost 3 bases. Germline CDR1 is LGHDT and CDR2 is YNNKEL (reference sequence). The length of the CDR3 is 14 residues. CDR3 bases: TGTGCCAGCAGCCCCAAACAGGGGTACTATGGCTACACCTTC. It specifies CASSPKQGYYGYTF.